The TCR beta chain described here comes from a study of CD8 T cells in ankylosing spondylitis (dated by TCRdb to the late 2010s). Regarding the study in general: To find TCR variants linked to disease, the study profiled T cell receptor beta repertoires in ankylosing spondylitis patients and healthy donors. The whole study cohort included 108 healthy donors and over 20 ankylosing spondylitis patients. Peripheral blood samples were taken, and synovial fluid was additionally collected from ankylosing spondylitis patients. Overall results and qualifications from the work: A CD8+ phenotype was shown by the disease-linked clones, which were found at relatively low frequencies in peripheral blood. A TCR beta motif of several highly homologous amino acid variants appeared characteristic of blood from ankylosing spondylitis patients. According to the report, matched synovial fluid samples from ankylosing spondylitis patients were significantly enriched for the disease-linked clones. Some of the motif variants had been reported before in the synovial fluid and blood of reactive arthritis patients, a finding that suggests common disease-initiation mechanisms.

From a lookup of the germline V gene, CDR1 and CDR2 are SGHTA and FQGNSA. Clipping removes 4 bases from V and 6 bases from J, with 4 as the unmatched junction base count. Counted from cysteine to phenylalanine, this CDR3 has 15 amino acids. Left in the record is the CDR3 DNA by itself, 45 bases read in frame from the first base. This clonotype was counted ten times or more. It has no known antigen specificity. Base qualities are not recorded, but no much larger clone differs from it by a single base. Sequencing used an Illumina HiSeq 2500. TCR beta libraries were prepared by quantitative 5'-RACE with molecular barcodes. Per the authors' processing: A new computational method, built on a probabilistic model of VDJ rearrangement, was used to identify disease-linked TCR variants. The raw public reads went through TCRdb reprocessing: fastp at Q25, MiXCR clone calling, in-frame beta chains kept. Entries are consolidated by CDR3 protein sequence, retaining the most common genes and DNA. None of the V and J calls come from the authors' own analysis; TCRdb made them. Recorded for this sample are 200,000 to 250,000 distinct CDR3 sequences; more than 9% of them occurred a single time. The top ten constitute 21% of the sample.

Sample: blood, either unsorted or a sorted T cell fraction (not recorded which). The source of this sequence is a male donor with ankylosing spondylitis or in good health (not recorded which). This receptor chain uses TRBV7-2 and TRBJ2-1; 12 bases in the junction line up with TRBD2. The bases are TGTGCCAGCAGCTCCCTAGCGGGGGGGTTCAATGAGCAGTTCTTC. The resulting protein is CASSSLAGGFNEQFF. Beyond the CDR3, the reference TRBV7-2 and TRBJ2-1 genes provide the residues; the full variable domain reads: GAGVSQSPSNKVTEKGKDVELRCDPISGHTALYWYRQSLGQGLEFLIYFQGNSAPDKSGLPSDRFSAERTGGSVSTLTIQRTQQEDSAVYLCASSSLAGGFNEQFFGPGTRLTVL.